Following are 20 T cell receptor beta chains from one sample sequenced in a study of CD8 T cells in Susac syndrome (dated by TCRdb to the late 2010s). The protocol used for the library was the immunoSEQ multiplex PCR assay. RNA was extracted using the RNeasy kit, and about 0.45 to 1 microgram was reverse transcribed with random hexamers. TCRdb cleaned the public reads at Q25 with fastp, built clones with MiXCR and kept in-frame beta chains. For every CDR3 protein sequence, its rows merge into one entry that carries the most common genes and DNA. Counted in this sample were about 300,000 distinct CDR3 sequences; over 75% of them appeared once. The ten top clones hold roughly 0.21% of the sample. Sequencing input: CD8+ T cells from PBMCs. The receptors were gathered from a human donor with multiple sclerosis.

This chain connects TRBV20-1 to TRBJ2-1; 11 nucleotides match TRBD2. V lost 0 bases, J lost 10 bases, and 14 bases stayed unmatched. The CDR3 contains 17 residues. CDR1 and CDR2 (germline): DFQATT, SNEGSKA (reference sequence). The CDR3: CSAREGFVLAGVEEQFF. Written as DNA, the CDR3 is TGCAGTGCTAGAGAGGGTTTTGTACTAGCGGGAGTGGAAGAGCAGTTCTTC.

The chain is built from TRBV12-3 or TRBV12-4 and TRBJ1-5, with TRBD1 identical over 7 bases. The V segment lost 4 bases and the J segment 11 bases; nucleotides outside the gene matches: 11. This CDR3 contains 14 residues. The CDR3, as DNA: TGTGCCAGCAGTTGGGACAGCCCGTCCGGGGCCCAGCATTTT. It is translated as CASSWDSPSGAQHF.

The chain recombines TRBV20-1 with TRBJ2-1; the D gene is possibly TRBD1 (6 bases). CDR1 and CDR2 (germline): DFQATT, SNEGSKA (reference sequence). This CDR3 comprises 14 residues. Between the trimmed V and J ends, which lost 1 base and 6 bases, there was a span of 13 bases. The CDR3 protein is CSARAREGVNEQFF. The CDR3 DNA reads TGCAGTGCTAGAGCTCGAGAGGGGGTCAATGAGCAGTTCTTC.

This chain uses TRBV28 with TRBJ1-3; no definite D call. With 3 bases removed from V and 4 bases from J, the gap between germline ends came to 7 bases. CDR1 is MDHEN, CDR2 SYDVKM, per germline. This CDR3 spans 13 amino acids. The CDR3 sequence is CASSFMEGNTIYF. Written as DNA, the CDR3 is TGTGCCAGCAGTTTTATGGAGGGAAACACCATATATTTT.

This chain's CDR3 is CASSDRREGLGTYNEQFF. The CDR3 nucleotides read TGTGCCAGCAGCGACCGGCGGGAGGGCCTAGGAACCTACAATGAGCAGTTCTTC. V and J are TRBV7-8 and TRBJ2-1; 9 nucleotides match TRBD2. CDR1 and CDR2 from the germline V gene are SGHVS and FQNEAQ. With V trimmed by 5 bases and J by 2 bases, 13 bases remained unmatched. This CDR3 is 18 amino acids long.

CDR3 amino acids: CASIHQGLAGESYEQYF. For the CDR3, the DNA is TGTGCCAGCATTCACCAGGGACTAGCGGGGGAGTCCTACGAGCAGTACTTC. The gene calls are TRBV6-2 or TRBV6-3 and TRBJ2-7, with 14 positions matching TRBD2. V shed 7 bases, J shed 1 base, and the junction held 9 bases outside the gene matches. The CDR3 is 17 residues long. CDR1 MNHEY and CDR2 SVGEGT come from the germline V gene.

The gene calls are TRBV28 and TRBJ1-2, with 8 bases identical to TRBD1. The CDR3 sequence is 15 residues long. Germline values: CDR1 MDHEN, CDR2 SYDVKM. Trimming took 8 bases from V and 7 from J; bases not matched to a gene: 15. The CDR3 region has the DNA TGTGCCAGCTATCTCTTTTCAGGGGGCTCGAGTGGCTACACCTTC. Its protein is CASYLFSGGSSGYTF.

Turning to this clonotype: Mismatch with germline at one junction end may stem from a read error. The chain carries TRBV9 and TRBJ2-1; TRBD2 matches at 8 bases. Germline values: CDR1 SGDLS, CDR2 YYNGEE. This CDR3 has 14 amino acids. The CDR3 DNA is TGTGCCAGCAGCGTTCCGGGGGGGTACAATGAGCAGCTCTTC. Amino acid sequence: CASSVPGGYNEQLF.

The V and J genes are TRBV7-4 and TRBJ1-1, with 7 bases that match TRBD1. Per the germline V gene, CDR1 is SGHVT and CDR2 is SQSDAQ. The CDR3 loop spans 16 amino acids. V gave up 0 bases and J gave up 0 bases; unmatched junction bases: 4. The CDR3 DNA follows: TGTGCCAGCAGCTTAGCACCAGGGGGGTTGAACACTGAAGCTTTCTTT. It is translated as CASSLAPGGLNTEAFF. The full variable domain, rest sourced from reference TRBV7-4 and TRBJ1-1, is GAGVSQSPRYKVAKRGRDVALRCDSISGHVTLYWYRQTLGQGSEVLTYSQSDAQRDKSGRPSGRFSAERPERSVSTLKIQRTEQGDSAVYLCASSLAPGGLNTEAFFGQGTRLTVV.

This rearrangement joins TRBV30 to TRBJ2-7; 13 bases map to TRBD2. Germline V CDR1 and CDR2: GTSNPN, SVGIG (reference sequence). The V and J ends lost 2 bases and 3 bases, in that order; junction bases with no gene match: 1. The CDR3 sequence is 14 residues long. The CDR3 DNA reads as TGTGCCTGGAGTTGGACTAGCGGGAGCTACGAGCAGTACTTC. It specifies CAWSWTSGSYEQYF. The entire variable domain, with the rest obtained from reference TRBV30 and TRBJ2-7, is as follows: SQTIHQWPATLVQPVGSPLSLECTVEGTSNPNLYWYRQAAGRGLQLLFYSVGIGQISSEVPQNLSASRPQDRQFILSSKKLLLSDSGFYLCAWSWTSGSYEQYFGPGTRLTVT.

The chain links TRBV21-1 to TRBJ2-5; TRBD1 is taken as the D call from the table, unchecked against the DNA. TRBV21-1 is reported as a pseudogene. This CDR3 spans 14 amino acids. CDR3 residues: CASSRGQSQETQYF. CDR3 nucleotides: TGTGCCAGCAGCAGGGGACAGTCCCAAGAGACCCAGTACTTC.

The CDR3 spells CASSPVREVSEQYF. CDR3 coding DNA: TGTGCCAGCAGTCCGGTAAGGGAGGTCTCCGAGCAGTACTTC. J is TRBJ2-7 and V is TRBV28; a possible D gene is TRBD2 (6 bases). Per the germline V gene, CDR1 is MDHEN and CDR2 is SYDVKM. The CDR3 sequence is 14 residues long. The germline V and J ends were trimmed by 5 bases and 6 bases, with 17 bases remaining between them.

The rearrangement links TRBV27 to TRBJ2-2; 7 bases are a match to TRBD2. This CDR3 has 15 amino acids. The germline gives CDR1 MNHEY, CDR2 SMNVEV (reference sequence). V gave up 2 bases and J gave up 1 base; unmatched junction bases: 1. CDR3 amino acids: CASSLLAENTGELFF. The CDR3 bases are TGTGCCAGCAGTTTACTAGCGGAGAACACCGGGGAGCTGTTTTTT.

This chain connects TRBV28 to TRBJ2-7; TRBD2 aligns across 7 bases. Germline V gene lookup returns CDR1 MDHEN and CDR2 SYDVKM. The CDR3 is made up of 13 amino acids. V dropped 3 bases and J dropped 6; count of bases not matched to a gene: 5. For the CDR3, the DNA is TGTGCCAGCAGTTTGGGAGGGGAAAGCGAGCAGTACTTC. The encoded protein is CASSLGGESEQYF.

The chain is built from TRBV7-9 and TRBJ1-5; the D is unclear. The CDR3 consists of 14 residues. Trimming took off 5 bases at V and 2 bases at J, with 10 bases between the two ends. Germline V gives CDR1 SEHNR, CDR2 FQNEAQ (reference sequence). The CDR3 spells CASSPSMGNQPQHF. CDR3 DNA: TGTGCCAGCAGCCCATCTATGGGCAATCAGCCCCAGCATTTT.

V is TRBV4-1 and J is TRBJ2-3; TRBD2 agrees at 10 bases. CDR1 and CDR2 from the germline V gene are MGHRA and YSYEKL. J was trimmed by 4 bases and V by 1 base; bases with no gene match: 5. This CDR3 is 16 amino acids long. CDR3 DNA sequence: TGCGCCAGCAGCCAAGGTCCAGCGGGAGGGGCAGATACGCAGTATTTT. Its protein product is CASSQGPAGGADTQYF.

The chain employs TRBV6-1 and TRBJ2-3; TRBD2 is a possible D gene (6 bases). This CDR3 is built from 19 residues. The V end was cut by 5 bases, the J end by 2 bases, with 26 bases between. Germline V gene data show CDR1 as MNHNS and CDR2 as SASEGT. The CDR3: CASSPTPGGGNPFTDTQYF. In nucleotides, the CDR3 is TGTGCCAGCAGTCCCACGCCCGGAGGCGGGAACCCCTTCACAGATACGCAGTATTTT.

The chain employs TRBV10-1 and TRBJ2-3; D possibly corresponds to TRBD1 (5 bases). The CDR3 totals 16 residues. Germline V lookup: CDR1 WNHNN, CDR2 SYGVQD (reference sequence). Deletions cut 0 bases from V and 3 bases from J, with 13 bases between. The CDR3 DNA reads TGCGCCAGCAGTGAGTCGCGGCTAGGGGTGACAGATACGCAGTATTTT. Its translation: CASSESRLGVTDTQYF.

The chain links TRBV12-3 or TRBV12-4 to TRBJ2-1; D gene unclear. Deletions cut 5 bases from V and 10 bases from J, with 21 bases between. The CDR3 runs 15 residues. The CDR3 DNA sequence: TGTGCCAGCAGTCAACGTCCCGGTCCTCCCCGGGAGCAGTTCTTC. Its translation is CASSQRPGPPREQFF.

The chain is built from TRBV6-5 and TRBJ1-2; no clear D. Germline V CDR1 and CDR2: MNHEY, SVGAGI. The CDR3 loop spans 12 amino acids. Between the trimmed V and J ends, which lost 0 bases and 8 bases, there was a span of 7 bases. For the CDR3, the DNA is TGTGCCAGCAGTTACTCAAACAGCGGCTACACCTTC. Its translation is CASSYSNSGYTF.